This T cell receptor beta chain was retrieved from a study of blood T cells in healthy people across ages. Whole-study findings and limits: It was the long-lived donors that had more naive CD4+ cells and higher diversity than aged donors.

A sample-barcoded 5' primer and a J-beta primer mix were used in a second PCR of about 7 to 12 cycles. Each TCR beta cDNA got a 12-nucleotide random molecular identifier. TCRdb processed the 5' RACE reads anew with MiXCR; each CDR3 protein has one entry. Here the sample spans about 800,000 distinct CDR3 sequences, roughly 25% being singletons. Concerning this clonotype: Its antigen is not identified.

The people who gave samples were healthy Caucasians from Russia, aged roughly 6 to 100. A further study also used this sample, focusing on T cells of mothers and their children. That source notes: Both sample barcodes and 2-4 random nucleotides came from the M1S primer of the second PCR.

Sequencing input: blood. The clonotype originates from a boy aged 10-17 years in good health.

DNA of the CDR3: TGTGCCAGCAGCGCAGGGGACCTGAACACTGAAGCTTTCTTT. It codes for CASSAGDLNTEAFF. The chain joins TRBV9 to TRBJ1-1; a weak D match, TRBD1 (6 bases). Between the trimmed V and J ends, which lost 3 bases and 0 bases, there was a span of 9 bases. The CDR3 is 14 amino acids. Germline V lookup: CDR1 SGDLS, CDR2 YYNGEE.